The 7 T cell receptor beta chains presented below share a single source sample, sequenced in a study of blood T cell repertoires in COVID-19. The table came from immunoSEQ multiplex PCR; TCRdb's copy has only in-frame clones and leaves some out. The data show under 150,000 clones, roughly 91% seen once. Sequences were obtained from peripheral blood. The receptors originated from a man aged 45-65 years with active or convalescent COVID-19.

The chain recombines TRBV29-1 with TRBJ2-7; D possibly corresponds to TRBD1 (6 bases). The V gene's germline CDR1 is SQVTM and CDR2 ANQGSEA. V lost 3 bases and J lost 5, with 11 bases in between. This CDR3 has 12 residues. The CDR3 bases are TGCAGCGTTGAGGCACAGGGTAACGAGCAGTACTTC. As protein: CSVEAQGNEQYF.

The chain combines TRBV19 with TRBJ2-1; perhaps TRBD2 as D (5 bases). Trimming left V 2 bases short and J 7 bases short, with 12 bases between. Germline V gene data show CDR1 as LNHDA and CDR2 as SQIVND (reference sequence). This CDR3 has 14 residues. CDR3 bases: TGTGCCAGTAGTATACGAGGTACGGGGAATGAGCAGTTCTTC. Translating it yields CASSIRGTGNEQFF.

This clone was recorded once. J is TRBJ2-7 and V is TRBV3-1 (or the pseudogene TRBV3-2), with D possibly being TRBD1 (7 bases). The CDR3 length is 14 residues. Trimming took off 2 bases at V and 1 base at J, with 9 bases between the two ends. Per germline, CDR1 LGHDT and CDR2 YNNKEL (reference sequence). The CDR3 nucleotides are TGTGCCAGCAGCCAACAGGGGGGATCCTACGAGCAGTACTTC. Amino acid sequence: CASSQQGGSYEQYF.

This clone was counted a single time. The chain is built from TRBV2 and TRBJ1-2, with unresolved D. Germline loops: CDR1 SNHLY, CDR2 FYNNEI. The CDR3 length is 12 residues. V was cut by 6 bases and J by 4 bases, with 9 bases left in between. CDR3 in amino acids: CASREYGYGYTF. CDR3 in DNA: TGTGCCAGCAGAGAGTACGGCTATGGCTACACCTTC. The variable domain in full, with the rest retrieved from reference TRBV2 and TRBJ1-2, is EPEVTQTPSHQVTQMGQEVILRCVPISNHLYFYWYRQILGQKVEFLVSFYNNEISEKSEIFDDQFSVERPDGSNFTLKIRSTKLEDSAMYFCASREYGYGYTFGSGTRLTVV.

This sequence joins TRBV20-1 and TRBJ1-6; 9 positions match TRBD1. Germline loops: CDR1 DFQATT, CDR2 SNEGSKA (reference sequence). The V and J ends lost 3 bases and 9 bases, in that order; junction bases with no gene match: 6. The CDR3 totals 14 residues. In DNA, the CDR3 is TGCAGTGCTAGTGGACAGGGGTTTACTTCACCCCTCCACTTT. Amino acid sequence: CSASGQGFTSPLHF.

This clone was seen a single time. The V call is TRBV10-2, the J call TRBJ2-7; 8 bases agree with TRBD1. The CDR3 contains 14 residues. Per germline, CDR1 WSHSY and CDR2 SAAADI. The ends lost 2 bases at V and 2 bases at J; junction bases unmatched: 2. The CDR3 sequence: CASSELRGPYEQYF. The DNA for the CDR3 is TGCGCCAGCAGTGAGCTCAGGGGGCCCTACGAGCAGTACTTC.

The chain uses TRBV30 and TRBJ2-5; TRBD1 matches 9 bases. The V gene's germline CDR1 is GTSNPN and CDR2 SVGIG (reference sequence). This CDR3 has 13 amino acids. V trimming: 1 base; J trimming: 4 bases; junction bases outside the gene matches: 1. Here the CDR3 DNA reads TGTGCCTGGAGTGGACAGGGGGGAGAGACCCAGTACTTC. Residues: CAWSGQGGETQYF.